The rows below give T cell receptor beta chains drawn from one sample of a study of blood T cell repertoires in COVID-19. Data came from immunoSEQ multiplex PCR; TCRdb stores just in-frame clones and leaves some out. This table has some 110,000 clones, approximately 89% appearing once. Sequencing was carried out using peripheral blood. Receptors originate from a man between 40 and 49 years old with acute or convalescent COVID-19. Both conserved end residues are part of each CDR3. The D gene is left open where the match is weak. Clone size is shown for a subset of rows, as once, few, many or a class of expanded clone.

TRBJ2-7	NA	TRBD2	TRBV28	TGTGCCAGCAACTTGGGACTAGCGGGAGTCACCGAGCAGTACTTC	CASNLGLAGVTEQYF
TRBJ2-1	NA	TRBD1	TRBV5-1	TGCGCCAGCAGCACCCGACAGGGGGGGGATGAGCAGTTCTTC	CASSTRQGGDEQFF
TRBJ1-1	NA	TRBD1	TRBV7-9	TGTGCCAGCAGCTCTCACAGGGGGCCCGAAGCTTTCTTT	CASSSHRGPEAFF
TRBJ1-1	NA	NA	TRBV5-5	TGTGCCAGCAGCCTCGTGGCAGGGAGGGGAAACACTGAAGCTTTCTTT	CASSLVAGRGNTEAFF
TRBJ2-1	once	NA	TRBV9	TGTGCCAGCAGCGTAGAAGGGGCTAGTGATGAGCAGTTCTTC	CASSVEGASDEQFF
TRBJ1-1	NA	NA	TRBV25-1	TGTGCCAGCAGTGATCGAGGCACAAATGAAGCTTTCTTT	CASSDRGTNEAFF
TRBJ2-2	NA	TRBD1	TRBV2	TGTGCCAGCATGAGACAGGGGAATTCCGGGGAGCTGTTTTTT	CASMRQGNSGELFF
TRBJ2-1	NA	NA	TRBV11-3	TGTGCCAGCAGCTTAGATTGGGGCAGGTCCGGGTACAATGAGCAGTTCTTC	CASSLDWGRSGYNEQFF
TRBJ1-2	NA	TRBD1	TRBV7-2	TGTGCCAGCAGCTTAAGCGGCACAGGGGCCTCCCGAGGCTACACCTTC	CASSLSGTGASRGYTF
TRBJ2-1	NA	TRBD2	TRBV4-3	TGCGCCAGCAGCCAACCTAGCGGGGGGAGTAATGAGCAGTTCTTC	CASSQPSGGSNEQFF
TRBJ2-3	NA	NA	TRBV5-6	TGTGCCAGCAGCTTGAGCCCGGGACTTAGTAATACAGATACGCAGTATTTT	CASSLSPGLSNTDTQYF
TRBJ1-1	NA	NA	TRBV7-8	TGTGCCAGCAGCTCAGTGGTGACAGGCATGAACACTGAAGCTTTCTTT	CASSSVVTGMNTEAFF
TRBJ2-3	NA	NA	TRBV5-4	TGTGCCAGCAGCTTGGAGGGGTCGACAGATACGCAGTATTTT	CASSLEGSTDTQYF
TRBJ2-3	NA	NA	TRBV6-1	TGTGCCAGCAGTGAAATTCAGGGCCGGACAGATACGCAGTATTTT	CASSEIQGRTDTQYF
TRBJ2-1	NA	TRBD2	TRBV6-6	TGTGCCAGCAGCGGCCGGAGCGGGGTCTCCTACAATGAGCAGTTCTTC	CASSGRSGVSYNEQFF
TRBJ2-2	NA	NA	TRBV3-1/TRBV3-2	TGTGCCAGCAGCCAAGCACGAGACACCGGGGAGCTGTTTTTT	CASSQARDTGELFF
TRBJ2-5	NA	TRBD2	TRBV30	TGTGCCTGGAGTGTACTAGCGGGATTGAAGACCCAGTACTTC	CAWSVLAGLKTQYF
TRBJ2-3	NA	NA	TRBV5-1	TGCGCCAGCAGCTTGGGACTAGAGTACACAGATACGCAGTATTTT	CASSLGLEYTDTQYF
TRBJ2-5	NA	TRBD2	TRBV5-1	TGCGCCAGCAGCTTGGCCGGAGGGAGGGCGGTGGAGACCCAGTACTTC	CASSLAGGRAVETQYF
TRBJ1-1	NA	NA	TRBV5-4	TGTGCCAGCAGCTTGGTCGGGATCTCGAACACTGAAGCTTTCTTT	CASSLVGISNTEAFF
TRBJ2-1	NA	NA	TRBV9	TGTGCCAGCAGCGTAGGTGACTCCCGGGTTGAGCAGTTCTTC	CASSVGDSRVEQFF
TRBJ2-3	NA	NA	TRBV2	TGTGCCAGCAGTGAAGGTGGACTATACACAGATACGCAGTATTTT	CASSEGGLYTDTQYF
TRBJ1-3	NA	NA	TRBV29-1	TGCAGCGTCGCACCGGACAGAGCTGGAAACACCATATATTTT	CSVAPDRAGNTIYF
TRBJ2-1	NA	NA	TRBV11-2	TGTGCCAGCAGCTTAGATCGCCGACAGGAGTTCTTC	CASSLDRRQEFF
TRBJ2-3	NA	NA	TRBV30	TGTGCCTGGACAGGGTTGGTCTCAGATACGCAGTATTTT	CAWTGLVSDTQYF
TRBJ1-5	NA	TRBD1	TRBV19	TGTGCCAGTAGTATTAATTTTGCAGGGGGCGCGAGCAATCAGCCCCAGCATTTT	CASSINFAGGASNQPQHF
TRBJ2-2	NA	TRBD1	TRBV18	TGTGCCAGCTCTGCGACAGGGTTGGGAAACACCGGGGAGCTGTTTTTT	CASSATGLGNTGELFF
TRBJ2-3	NA	NA	TRBV2	TGTGCCAGCACCGAGACAGATAGAGATACGCAGTATTTT	CASTETDRDTQYF
TRBJ2-1	NA	NA	TRBV24-1	TGTGCCACCAGTGATTTTTATAATGAGCAGTTCTTC	CATSDFYNEQFF
TRBJ2-4	NA	TRBD1	TRBV30	TGTGCCTGCGATATAGGGGGCGGATACATTCAGTACTTC	CACDIGGGYIQYF
TRBJ1-2	NA	NA	TRBV30	TGTGCCTGGACTCCGACAGCTAACTATGGCTACACCTTC	CAWTPTANYGYTF
TRBJ2-3	NA	NA	TRBV11-2	TGTGCCAGCAGCGAGGACTTTCGGGGAGATACGCAGTATTTT	CASSEDFRGDTQYF
TRBJ2-5	NA	TRBD2	TRBV7-2	TGTGCCAGCAGTCAGAGCGGGGTGGAGACCCAGTACTTC	CASSQSGVETQYF
TRBJ2-4	NA	NA	TRBV18	TGTGCCAGCTCAACCAGACAGGGAGGCAAAAACATTCAGTACTTC	CASSTRQGGKNIQYF
TRBJ1-5	NA	NA	TRBV30	TGTGCCTGGAGTACAAATGGGGCTCGCACTCAGCCCCAGCATTTT	CAWSTNGARTQPQHF
TRBJ2-3	NA	TRBD2	TRBV4-3	TGCGCCAGCAGCCAAGATAGGAGGCTAGCGGGGGACCAGATTAATGCGCAGTATTTT	CASSQDRRLAGDQINAQYF
TRBJ2-2	NA	NA	TRBV14	TGTGCCAGCAGCCAAGGGCTAGCGACCGGGGAGCTGTTTTTT	CASSQGLATGELFF
TRBJ2-2	NA	TRBD2	TRBV4-1	TGCGCCAGCAGCCCTGGACTAGCGGGCGCCTCTGGCACCGGGGAGCTGTTTTTT	CASSPGLAGASGTGELFF
TRBJ1-2	NA	TRBD1	TRBV2	TGTGCCAGCAGTGGACAGGGGGCGGACTATGGCTACACCTTC	CASSGQGADYGYTF
TRBJ1-6	NA	NA	TRBV14	TGTGCCAGCAGCCACCTAAGCTCCTATAATTCACCCCTCCACTTT	CASSHLSSYNSPLHF
TRBJ2-1	NA	NA	TRBV11-2	TGTGCCAGCAGCTTAGATCAGGCTCTTAATGAGCAGTTCTTC	CASSLDQALNEQFF
TRBJ2-7	once	TRBD1	TRBV4-1	TGCGCCAGCAGCCAAGTTTTAGGGGGCAGGCTTCAGCAGTACTTC	CASSQVLGGRLQQYF
TRBJ2-2	NA	NA	TRBV29-1	TGCAGCGGCATGCAGGGGTCCACCGGGGAGCTGTTTTTT	CSGMQGSTGELFF
TRBJ1-4	NA	TRBD1	TRBV6-2/TRBV6-3	TGTGCCAGCAGTTACTTGACAGGGGACTATGCAACTAATGAAAAACTGTTTTTT	CASSYLTGDYATNEKLFF
TRBJ2-3	NA	TRBD2	TRBV19	TGTGCCAGTAGTCCCGAAGTAGCGGGAGGGACAGATACGCAGTATTTT	CASSPEVAGGTDTQYF
TRBJ2-7	few	NA	TRBV3-1/TRBV3-2	TGTGCCAGCAGCGATGAGCACTACGAGCAGTACTTC	CASSDEHYEQYF
TRBJ1-2	few	TRBD1	TRBV5-1	TGCGCCAGCAGCTTGGAGGGACAGGCTTTCTATGGCTACACCTTC	CASSLEGQAFYGYTF
TRBJ1-5	NA	NA	TRBV7-2	TGTGCCAGCAGCCCGGGACTGCCCAATCAGCCCCAGCATTTT	CASSPGLPNQPQHF
TRBJ2-2	NA	NA	TRBV27	TGTGCCAGCAGTTTCCGGGTGGCCGGGGAGCTGTTTTTT	CASSFRVAGELFF
TRBJ2-7	few	NA	TRBV9	TGTGCCAGCAGCGTAGGACAGGTGTCCTACGAGCAGTACTTC	CASSVGQVSYEQYF
TRBJ1-2	NA	NA	TRBV27	TGTGCCAGCAGATCCCTCGGGGGGGATGGCTACACCTTC	CASRSLGGDGYTF
TRBJ2-1	once	NA	TRBV7-2	TGTGCCAGCAGCTTTTACTACAATGAGCAGTTCTTC	CASSFYYNEQFF
TRBJ2-1	NA	TRBD2	TRBV6-1	TGTGCCAGCAGTGATCAGAATAGCGGGATTGATGAGCAGTTCTTC	CASSDQNSGIDEQFF
TRBJ2-2	NA	TRBD1	TRBV6-5	TGTGCCAGCAATAAGGACAGGGCTGCCGGGGAGCTGTTTTTT	CASNKDRAAGELFF